The next 22 T cell receptor beta chains were all read from a single sample in a study of blood T cell repertoires in COVID-19. Method: immunoSEQ multiplex PCR; TCRdb's copy keeps in-frame clones and lacks some. Here the sample spans about 120,000 clones, less than 90% being singletons. The specimen was PBMCs or T cells enriched from blood (not recorded which). The receptor set was obtained from a woman aged 25 to 39 who had recovered from COVID-19.

The gene calls are TRBV4-3 and TRBJ1-4; no firm D call. CDR1 is LGHNA and CDR2 is YSLEER in the germline V gene. CDR3 length equals 15 residues. Trimming cost V 0 bases and J 4 bases, with 9 bases left between them. CDR3 nucleotides: TGCGCCAGCAGCCAAGATCCGGGTCTTAATGAAAAACTGTTTTTT. This translates into CASSQDPGLNEKLFF.

In this sample, this clone turned up once. The chain uses TRBV5-1 and TRBJ2-5; the match to TRBD1 covers 9 bases. V dropped 3 bases and J dropped 2; count of bases not matched to a gene: 17. The CDR3 consists of 19 residues. Germline loops: CDR1 SGHRS, CDR2 YFSETQ. The CDR3 sequence is CASSSPRDRALRFQETQYF. The CDR3 DNA reads as TGCGCCAGCAGCTCGCCCCGGGACAGGGCCCTAAGGTTTCAAGAGACCCAGTACTTC.

This clone has a handful of counts. The chain couples TRBV7-2 to TRBJ2-7, with 9 bases that match TRBD2. The CDR3 is made up of 17 amino acids. Unmatched junction bases numbered 10, after V lost 2 bases and J lost 2 bases. Germline V gene lookup returns CDR1 SGHTA and CDR2 FQGNSA. The CDR3 DNA sequence: TGTGCCAGCAGCTTACCCATTCGAGCTAGCGGGACCTACGAGCAGTACTTC. Its protein is CASSLPIRASGTYEQYF.

V is TRBV7-9 and J is TRBJ1-6, with 9 nucleotides matching TRBD1. The length of the CDR3 is 16 residues. Germline-derived CDR1 and CDR2 are SEHNR and FQNEAQ (reference sequence). V lost 6 bases and J lost 2; bases outside the gene matches: 5. CDR3 sequence reads: CASSPQGATYNSPLHF. The CDR3 nucleotides read TGTGCCAGCAGTCCACAGGGGGCCACCTATAATTCACCCCTCCACTTT. Complete variable domain (other parts from reference TRBV7-9 and TRBJ1-6): DTGVSQNPRHKITKRGQNVTFRCDPISEHNRLYWYRQTLGQGPEFLTYFQNEAQLEKSRLLSDRFSAERPKGSFSTLEIQRTEQGDSAMYLCASSPQGATYNSPLHFGNGTRLTVT.

The chain couples TRBV28 to TRBJ1-5; weak D call: TRBD1 (6 bases). V lost 6 bases, J lost 6 bases, and 18 bases lay in between. The CDR3 sequence is 15 residues long. Germline-derived CDR1 and CDR2 are MDHEN and SYDVKM. The CDR3 bases are TGTGCCAGCAGACTCGGGGACAACGGGGCTCAGCCCCAGCATTTT. Translating it yields CASRLGDNGAQPQHF.

CDR3 sequence (DNA): TGTGCCAGCAGACGTCAGGGCTCTGGGGCCAACGTCCTGACTTTC. Translated: CASRRQGSGANVLTF. This chain links TRBV28 with TRBJ2-6, with D maybe TRBD1 (5 bases). Trimming removed 6 bases from V and 0 bases from J, with 9 bases in between. CDR3 length equals 15 residues. Germline-derived CDR1 and CDR2 are MDHEN and SYDVKM. Combining the CDR3 with reference TRBV28 and TRBJ2-6 gives the whole variable domain DVKVTQSSRYLVKRTGEKVFLECVQDMDHENMFWYRQDPGLGLRLIYFSYDVKMKEKGDIPEGYSVSREKKERFSLILESASTNQTSMYLCASRRQGSGANVLTFGAGSRLTVL.

This clone was observed a handful of times. The CDR3 loop is CASSVGSVGNTIYF. In DNA form, the CDR3 reads TGTGCCAGCAGTGTTGGCAGCGTAGGAAACACCATATATTTT. The rearrangement uses TRBV2 and TRBJ1-3; D remains ambiguous. This CDR3 contains 14 residues. CDR1 is SNHLY, CDR2 FYNNEI, per germline. Trimming pared 4 bases from V and 4 bases from J, leaving 11 bases between.

The chain recombines TRBV6-5 with TRBJ1-2; a weak D match, TRBD1 (5 bases). V gave up 6 bases and J gave up 2 bases, with 10 bases separating them. The germline CDR1 and CDR2 sequences are MNHEY and SVGAGI. The CDR3 extends over 13 amino acids. The CDR3 loop is CASRRRANYGYTF. DNA of the CDR3: TGTGCCAGCAGACGCAGGGCCAACTATGGCTACACCTTC.

The CDR3 DNA sequence: TGTGCCAGTAGGGGTTGGGCAGGGGAGCAGCCCCAGCATTTT. Translation: CASRGWAGEQPQHF. This sequence joins TRBV19 and TRBJ1-5; possible D gene TRBD1, 6 bases. This CDR3 contains 14 residues. Germline-derived CDR1 and CDR2 are LNHDA and SQIVND (reference sequence). V was clipped by 6 bases and J by 7 bases, with 16 bases between them. The entire variable domain, with the rest obtained from reference TRBV19 and TRBJ1-5, is as follows: DGGITQSPKYLFRKEGQNVTLSCEQNLNHDAMYWYRQDPGQGLRLIYYSQIVNDFQKGDIAEGYSVSREKKESFPLTVTSAQKNPTAFYLCASRGWAGEQPQHFGDGTRLSIL.

The sample holds one count of this clone. The J gene is TRBJ2-7, the V gene TRBV12-3 or TRBV12-4; D unclear. The CDR3 is made up of 11 amino acids. Trimming removed 2 bases at V and 7 bases at J, with 6 bases between. The CDR3 DNA is TGTGCCAGCAGTTTACGTCGGGAGCAGTACTTC. Translating it yields CASSLRREQYF.

This rearrangement joins TRBV15 to TRBJ2-2; 9 bases align to TRBD2. The CDR3 sequence is 16 residues long. V lost 5 bases to trimming and J lost 5 bases; unmatched junction nucleotides: 9. Germline CDR1 LNHNV, CDR2 YYDKDF (reference sequence). CDR3 nucleotide sequence: TGTGCCACCAGCCCCAGGGTGAGCGGGAGGACCGGGGAGCTGTTTTTT. It specifies CATSPRVSGRTGELFF.

The chain links TRBV3-1 (or the pseudogene TRBV3-2) to TRBJ2-2; D not certain. Germline V gene data show CDR1 as LGHDT and CDR2 as YNNKEL (reference sequence). V lost 4 bases to trimming and J lost 8 bases, with 14 bases between them. This CDR3 contains 14 residues. The CDR3 reads CASSPRLRSGELFF. For the CDR3, the DNA is TGTGCCAGCAGCCCTAGACTCCGGTCGGGGGAGCTGTTTTTT.

The chain carries TRBV2 and TRBJ1-1; D not resolved. Germline V gene lookup returns CDR1 SNHLY and CDR2 FYNNEI. The V end was cut by 6 bases, the J end by 0 bases, with 5 bases between. The length of the CDR3 is 12 residues. The CDR3 DNA reads TGTGCCAGCAGCCGGGTGAACACTGAAGCTTTCTTT. Its protein is CASSRVNTEAFF.

The count of this clone is one. The chain employs TRBV30 and TRBJ2-2; no reliable D call. The CDR3 sequence is 13 residues long. V lost 4 bases and J lost 7, with 13 bases in between. Germline CDR1 GTSNPN, CDR2 SVGIG (reference sequence). The CDR3 region has the DNA TGTGCCTGGAAAGGCGGCCAGCACGGGGAGCTGTTTTTT. Its protein is CAWKGGQHGELFF.

The chain joins TRBV7-7 to TRBJ2-1; TRBD2 might be the D (5 bases). From germline, CDR1 is SSHAT and CDR2 FNYEAQ (reference sequence). The CDR3 runs 13 residues. The V and J ends lost 2 bases and 9 bases respectively, with 11 bases between them. CDR3 loop: CASSLSYEGEQFF. The CDR3 DNA sequence: TGTGCCAGCAGCTTAAGTTACGAGGGTGAGCAGTTCTTC.

J is TRBJ1-4 and V is TRBV25-1, with 9 bases matching TRBD1. The CDR3 length is 15 residues. CDR1 is MGHDK, CDR2 SYGVNS, per germline. The V and J ends lost 2 bases and 5 bases, in that order; junction bases with no gene match: 3. The CDR3 sequence is CASSEGGTGNEKLFF. The CDR3 DNA follows: TGTGCCAGCAGTGAAGGAGGGACAGGGAATGAAAAACTGTTTTTT.

The chain links TRBV6-5 to TRBJ2-2; D is possibly TRBD1 (6 bases). This CDR3 is built from 15 residues. V lost 4 bases to trimming and J lost 4 bases, with 13 bases between them. Germline loops: CDR1 MNHEY, CDR2 SVGAGI. The CDR3 region has the DNA TGTGCCAGCAGTTTAGGCCCGGACAGCACCGGGGAGCTGTTTTTT. It yields the protein CASSLGPDSTGELFF.

The rearrangement uses TRBV28 and TRBJ2-7, with 7 bases lining up with TRBD1. The CDR3 is 15 residues long. Germline-derived CDR1 and CDR2 are MDHEN and SYDVKM. V gave up 7 bases and J gave up 2 bases; unmatched junction bases: 11. CDR3 nucleotide sequence: TGTGCCAGCACTACCCGGACAGGCCCCCCCTACGAGCAGTACTTC. Translation: CASTTRTGPPYEQYF.

This clone has just a few counts. The chain is built from TRBV18 and TRBJ2-7; TRBD2 matches at 8 bases. The germline V gene encodes CDR1 KGHSH and CDR2 LQKENI. The CDR3 is made up of 16 amino acids. V lost 6 bases and J lost 0; bases outside the gene matches: 10. This chain's CDR3 is CASSPQGAGGSYEQYF. Here the CDR3 DNA reads TGTGCCAGCTCCCCTCAAGGGGCGGGAGGCTCCTACGAGCAGTACTTC.

The rearrangement uses TRBV3-1 (or the pseudogene TRBV3-2) and TRBJ2-1; D is undetermined. CDR1 and CDR2 from the germline V gene are LGHDT and YNNKEL (reference sequence). Trimming stripped 8 bases from V and 10 bases from J, with 9 bases between. CDR3 size: 10 residues. The CDR3: CASRRGEQFF. The CDR3 region has the DNA TGTGCCAGCCGACGAGGAGAGCAGTTCTTC.

CDR3 amino acids: CASSPRQGVGTDTQYF. Here the CDR3 DNA reads TGTGCCAGCAGTCCTAGACAGGGAGTAGGGACAGATACGCAGTATTTT. This chain connects TRBV28 to TRBJ2-3; 7 bases line up with TRBD1. The CDR3 has 16 amino acids. The trim removed 5 bases at V and 3 bases at J, leaving 11 bases unmatched. The germline V gene has CDR1 MDHEN and CDR2 SYDVKM.

This clone showed up just once. The rearrangement links TRBV29-1 to TRBJ2-5, with 7 bases identical to TRBD1. Germline V gene sequence: CDR1 SQVTM, CDR2 ANQGSEA. The CDR3 has 13 residues. The V segment lost 7 bases and the J segment 5 bases; nucleotides outside the gene matches: 10. CDR3 in amino acids: CSAQGVGWETQYF. The CDR3 region has the DNA TGCAGCGCCCAGGGGGTAGGGTGGGAGACCCAGTACTTC.